This is a list of T cell receptor beta chains from one sample in a study of control samples from healthy donors and cancer patients. Profiled with immunoSEQ multiplex PCR; TCRdb holds only in-frame clones, not every one. The profile shows almost 90,000 clones, around nine tenths of them singletons. Sequencing input: blood. The receptor set was obtained from a man aged 25-40 years in good health. The CDR3 runs from the conserved cysteine through the conserved F or W. Fields, in order: D gene, V gene, clone size, J gene, CDR3 DNA, CDR3 protein. The D gene is left open where the match is weak. The size entry is marked missing in some rows and otherwise reads once, few, many or a size class.

>.|TRBV6-5|.|TRBJ2-5
TGTGCCAGCAGTTACTCGACGGGGGCCCTCCAAGAGACCCAGTACTTC
CASSYSTGALQETQYF
>.|TRBV2|.|TRBJ1-4
TGTGCCAGCAGTGAATTGGGGGCATCAGAAGAAAAACTGTTTTTT
CASSELGASEEKLFF
>TRBD1|TRBV19|.|TRBJ1-1
TGTGCCAGTAGCTTGACAGGGGGGGTAGACACTGAAGCTTTCTTT
CASSLTGGVDTEAFF
>TRBD2|TRBV13|.|TRBJ2-3
TGTGCCAGCAGCTTAGGGACTAGCTGGGCTACGCAGTATTTT
CASSLGTSWATQYF
>.|TRBV10-2|.|TRBJ1-2
TGCGCCAGCCTCTCACCTGGGACAAGTGGCTACACCTTC
CASLSPGTSGYTF
>.|TRBV21-1|once|TRBJ1-3
TGTGCCAGCAGCAAAGGAGACACAGGGGGAAACACCATATATTTT
CASSKGDTGGNTIYF
>.|TRBV6-5|.|TRBJ1-3
TGTGCCAGCAGACAAACAGAGTACTCTGGAAACACCATATATTTT
CASRQTEYSGNTIYF
>TRBD1|TRBV6-4|.|TRBJ2-3
TGTGCCAGCAGCCCTATGGGACAGGGTGCCTCTAGCACAGATACGCAGTATTTT
CASSPMGQGASSTDTQYF
>.|TRBV19|once|TRBJ1-6
TGTGCCAGTAGCCAGTCCGGCAGCTCCTATAATTCACCCCTCCACTTT
CASSQSGSSYNSPLHF
>.|TRBV30|.|TRBJ2-4
TGTGCCTGGAGTCCCGGGGTGACGCCTATTCAGTACTTC
CAWSPGVTPIQYF
>TRBD1|TRBV2|.|TRBJ1-1
TGTGCCAGCAAGGGGACAGGGAGGATGAACACTGAAGCTTTCTTT
CASKGTGRMNTEAFF
>TRBD1|TRBV24-1|.|TRBJ2-3
TGTGCCACCAGTGATTTAAACAGGGGGTTGACAGATACGCAGTATTTT
CATSDLNRGLTDTQYF
>.|TRBV5-4|.|TRBJ2-7
TGTGCCAGCAGCTTGGACCAGGGGCCCTCCTACGAGCAGTACTTC
CASSLDQGPSYEQYF
>.|TRBV7-6|.|TRBJ1-2
TGTGCCAGCAGCCCCACAGGGAACTATGGCTACACCTTC
CASSPTGNYGYTF
>.|TRBV6-5|.|TRBJ1-5
TGTGCCAGCAGTTACCTCGGGACCCAGCATTTT
CASSYLGTQHF
>TRBD1|TRBV7-9|.|TRBJ1-2
TGTGCCAGCAGTCCCAACAGGGGTGATGGCTACACCTTC
CASSPNRGDGYTF
>TRBD1|TRBV2|.|TRBJ2-1
TGTGCCAGCTCCTCCGGGACAGGGAGCATGTACAATGAGCAGTTCTTC
CASSSGTGSMYNEQFF
>TRBD1|TRBV7-9|.|TRBJ2-5
TGTGCCAGCACCCTTACAGGGGAAGGCCAAGAGACCCAGTACTTC
CASTLTGEGQETQYF
>.|TRBV30|.|TRBJ1-1
TGTGCCTGGAGAAAGGCAGCAATGAACACTGAAGCTTTCTTT
CAWRKAAMNTEAFF
>.|TRBV7-9|.|TRBJ2-3
TGTGCCAGCAGCTTAGCGGGGGCCCCTTTTCGCACAGATACGCAGTATTTT
CASSLAGAPFRTDTQYF
>.|TRBV5-1|.|TRBJ1-1
TGCGCCAGCAGCTTGGGGACAAACACTGAAGCTTTCTTT
CASSLGTNTEAFF
>.|TRBV5-1|once|TRBJ2-4
TGCGCCAGCAGCTCGGAGAAGGCCGGTCGGGGTTTCAACATTCAGTACTTC
CASSSEKAGRGFNIQYF
>TRBD2|TRBV29-1|.|TRBJ2-2
TGCAGCGTAGGGACTACCTTGGGGGGGGAGCTGTTTTTT
CSVGTTLGGELFF
>TRBD2|TRBV5-4|.|TRBJ2-3
TGTGCCAGCAGCTCAGGGACTAGCGGGGGCACAGATACGCAGTATTTT
CASSSGTSGGTDTQYF
>.|TRBV5-4|few|TRBJ1-1
TGTGCCAGCAGCTTGAACAGGAACACTGAAGCTTTCTTT
CASSLNRNTEAFF
>.|TRBV9|.|TRBJ1-6
TGTGCCAGCAGCGGGACCGGAGGGGGAAATTCACCCCTCCACTTT
CASSGTGGGNSPLHF
>TRBD2|TRBV9|.|TRBJ2-7
TGTGCCAGCAGCCCTGCGGGGGGCTCCTACGAGCAGTACTTC
CASSPAGGSYEQYF
>TRBD1|TRBV9|.|TRBJ1-4
TGTGCCAGCAGCCGAATCAACAGGGGAGGGCATGAAAAACTGTTTTTT
CASSRINRGGHEKLFF
>.|TRBV5-1|.|TRBJ2-2
TGCGCCAGCAGCCCGAGTGGCAGGGCGGGCGGGGAGCTGTTTTTT
CASSPSGRAGGELFF
>.|TRBV19|.|TRBJ1-1
TGTGCCAGTAGCTCGGGCTGGGGGAACACTGAAGCTTTCTTT
CASSSGWGNTEAFF
>.|TRBV30|once|TRBJ2-7
TGTGCCTGGAGTGTAAGTTCGGGGAAGGAGCAGTACTTC
CAWSVSSGKEQYF
>.|TRBV3-1/TRBV3-2|few|TRBJ2-2
TGTGCCAGCAGCCGAACCCGAATCGGCGGGGAGCTGTTTTTT
CASSRTRIGGELFF
>TRBD2|TRBV19|.|TRBJ2-5
TGTGCCAGTTTCAGCGGGGGGGCCGGGGAGACCCAGTACTTC
CASFSGGAGETQYF
>TRBD1|TRBV7-9|.|TRBJ1-3
TGTGCCAGCAGCCGGACAGGGTCTGGAAACACCATATATTTT
CASSRTGSGNTIYF
>.|TRBV19|.|TRBJ1-2
TGTGCCAGTACCCCCCAGAGGTACTATGGCTACACCTTC
CASTPQRYYGYTF
>.|TRBV7-6|.|TRBJ2-1
TGTGCCAGCAGCCGGACAAACTCCTACAATGAGCAGTTCTTC
CASSRTNSYNEQFF
>TRBD2|TRBV3-1/TRBV3-2|.|TRBJ2-5
TGTGCCAGCAGCCAAGATGGTGGGCTAGCGGGGGGGCAGTACCTCGAGACCCAGTACTTC
CASSQDGGLAGGQYLETQYF
>.|TRBV5-6|once|TRBJ1-2
TGTGCCAGCAGCTTGGGTCCACAATATGGCTACACCTTC
CASSLGPQYGYTF
>TRBD1|TRBV7-9|.|TRBJ2-1
TGTGCCAGCAGTCCGGACAGGGGCTACAATGAGCAGTTCTTC
CASSPDRGYNEQFF
>TRBD1|TRBV29-1|few|TRBJ1-2
TGCAGCGTTCACCAGGGGGGCCTCTATGGCTACACCTTC
CSVHQGGLYGYTF
>.|TRBV5-8|.|TRBJ1-6
TGTGCCAGCAGCTTGGGACCGAATAATTCACCCCTCCACTTT
CASSLGPNNSPLHF
>.|TRBV2|once|TRBJ2-1
TGTGCCAGCAGAGCCGGGGCGGCTAGCAATGAGCAGTTCTTC
CASRAGAASNEQFF
>.|TRBV27|.|TRBJ1-2
TGTGCCAGCAGAGAGAGGGGGGCGGACTATGGCTACACCTTC
CASRERGADYGYTF
>.|TRBV18|.|TRBJ2-5
TGTGCCAGCTCAGTCCGGGAAGAGACCCAGTACTTC
CASSVREETQYF
>TRBD1|TRBV7-3|.|TRBJ2-1
TGTGCCAGCAGCATCGACAGGGATGAGCAGTTCTTC
CASSIDRDEQFF
>.|TRBV9|once|TRBJ2-2
TGTGCCAGCAGCGTAGAAGGTTGGACCGGGGAGCTGTTTTTT
CASSVEGWTGELFF
>TRBD1|TRBV10-3|.|TRBJ1-2
TGTGCCATCAGTGAGTCGGGGACAGCCTCTCCTGGCTACACCTTC
CAISESGTASPGYTF
>.|TRBV7-9|.|TRBJ2-3
TGTGCCAGCACGGTGGGGGGGCATTCAGATACGCAGTATTTT
CASTVGGHSDTQYF
>.|TRBV7-4|.|TRBJ1-5
TGTGCCAGCAGCTTATTATTGGTCGGTCAGCCCCAGCATTTT
CASSLLLVGQPQHF